This T cell receptor beta chain is from a study of blood T cell repertoires in COVID-19 (dated by TCRdb to 2018 to 2020). As for the study more broadly: The collaborator samples originated in the United States, Italy and Spain and spanned the acute and convalescent phases of COVID-19. HLA class I and class II types, where available, came from metadata supplied by the sample provider rather than from assay-based typing. The material from the prospective study consisted of cDNA or gDNA derived from T cells, B-cell-depleted T cells, or PBMCs. Samples were obtained from the ongoing ImmuneRACE study (first 160 participants) and from 1,254 subjects provided by 6 global collaborators. Subjects who had been exposed to COVID-19, were actively infected with it, or had recovered from it provided the deeply sampled blood TCRbeta repertoires that made up the dataset. A freely available public database, intended as a resource for researchers studying the immune response to SARS-CoV-2, is where the repertoires were released. The sample metadata nearly always contained a de-identified subject ID, COVID-19 status, age in years and sex. The full study reports these points: How much clinical and demographic metadata was included differed by source and by participant, and the metadata was provided uncurated.

Measured from the cysteine to the phenylalanine, the CDR3 is 13 residues long. The retained sequence is limited to the CDR3, 39 bases, with the frame set at the first base. Per the germline V gene, KGHSH is the CDR1 and LQKENI is the CDR2. At the junction V is shortened by 6 bases and J by 4 bases, with 10 bases in between. The collaborating institutions used their own protocols to collect whole blood in K2EDTA tubes. For TCRbeta analysis, collaborator samples were shipped as frozen whole blood, as isolated PBMCs, or as DNA extracted from either sample type. With respect to this clone: Its target antigen remains unknown. The sample holds no much larger clone one base away, and base qualities are not on file.

The immunoSEQ Assay, a bias-controlled multiplex PCR, was used to amplify TCRbeta CDR3 regions from genomic DNA. On the study's bioinformatics: Within the assay, amplification of reference gene primers was used to estimate how many nucleated cells each sample contained. To quantify the absolute abundance of each unique TCRbeta CDR3 rearrangement, sequence reads were collapsed and filtered. For each sample, productive Simpson clonality was calculated by taking the square root of Simpson's diversity index across productive rearrangements. The table was pulled from immuneACCESS by TCRdb, which kept in-frame rearrangements only. Such tables lose some clones; where checked, under half of the loss comes from unresolved V genes, and the rest has no known cause. That table gives V, J and clone size, and the DNA gave D and trimming. The sample table holds about 150,000 clones, of which over 65% were seen once. The ten largest account for more than 2% of the sample.

Sequencing was done on a sample of peripheral blood. The receptor was derived from a man between 65 and 85 years old with acute or convalescent COVID-19. The chain joins TRBV18 to TRBJ1-3; a confident D gene designation cannot be given. The nucleotide sequence is given as TGTGCCAGCTCTAGCGGAGGGGGAAACACCATATATTTT. This translates into CASSSGGGNTIYF.